This T cell receptor beta chain was identified during a study of blood T cell repertoires in COVID-19. Original handling: Cell counts per sample came from amplifying reference gene primers. Assay used: immunoSEQ multiplex PCR; TCRdb lists only in-frame clones, some missing. The DNA was the basis for D and trimming; V, J and clone size are from that table. The repertoire includes some 190,000 clones, more than 85% of them detected once, and 1% to 1.4% sits in the top ten. Trimming pared 8 bases from V and 11 bases from J, leaving 19 bases between. CDR3 length: 14 amino acids. Germline V gives CDR1 WSHSY, CDR2 SAAADI.

The chain carries TRBV10-2 and TRBJ1-6, with a weak D call TRBD1 (6 bases). Sequencing was performed on peripheral blood. The origin of this receptor is a man aged 25 to 45 with acute or convalescent COVID-19. CDR3 residues: CASLPNRVGTPLHF. DNA of the CDR3: TGCGCCAGCCTCCCAAACAGGGTAGGAACACCCCTCCACTTT.